This T cell receptor (beta chain) was obtained from a study of cytomegalovirus exposure and HLA in healthy donors. V shed 4 bases, J shed 4 bases, and the junction held 6 bases outside the gene matches. Germline-derived CDR1 and CDR2 are MNHNS and SASEGT. This CDR3 is 14 amino acids long. The primer mix had 60 Vbeta and 13 Jbeta primers. Libraries were prepared by immunoSEQ multiplex PCR; TCRdb keeps only in-frame clonotypes and omits some of them. This table has about 160,000 clones, around 84% appearing once. This chain links TRBV6-1 with TRBJ1-1; TRBD1 agrees at 7 bases. The source is a young man in good health and CMV-seronegative. Material for sequencing was PBMCs. Written as DNA, the CDR3 is TGTGCCAGCAGTGGACAGGGAATGGGCACTGAAGCTTTCTTT. Its translation is CASSGQGMGTEAFF.